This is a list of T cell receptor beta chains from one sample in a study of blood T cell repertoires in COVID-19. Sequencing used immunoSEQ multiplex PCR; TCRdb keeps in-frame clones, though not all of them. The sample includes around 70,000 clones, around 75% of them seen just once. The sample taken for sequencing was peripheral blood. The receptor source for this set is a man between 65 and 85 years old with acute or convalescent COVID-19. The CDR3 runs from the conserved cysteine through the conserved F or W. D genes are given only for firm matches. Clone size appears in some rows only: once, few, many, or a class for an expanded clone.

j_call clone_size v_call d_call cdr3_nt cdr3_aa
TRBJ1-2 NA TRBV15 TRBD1 TGTGCCACCAGCAGAGGAGACAGGGGTTTGGTAGGCTACACCTTC CATSRGDRGLVGYTF
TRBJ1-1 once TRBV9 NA TGTGCCAGCAGTGAGGGAACAGCGAACACTGAAGCTTTCTTT CASSEGTANTEAFF
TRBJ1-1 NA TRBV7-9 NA TGTGCCAGCAGCTTCCTAGTCTCATCTGAAGCTTTCTTT CASSFLVSSEAFF
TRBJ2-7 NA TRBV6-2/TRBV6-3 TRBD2 TGTGCCAGCAGTTTAACCAGCGGGAGCTCCTACGAGCAGTACTTC CASSLTSGSSYEQYF
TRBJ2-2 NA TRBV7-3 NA TGTGCCAGCAGTACCGCCAGCGGGAACACCGGGGAGCTGTTTTTT CASSTASGNTGELFF
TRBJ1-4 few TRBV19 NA TGTGCCAGTAGGAGGTCCACTAATGAAAAACTGTTTTTT CASRRSTNEKLFF
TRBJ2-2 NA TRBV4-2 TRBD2 TGTGCCAGCAGCCAAGCATGGAGCGGGAGCACCGGGGAGCTGTTTTTT CASSQAWSGSTGELFF
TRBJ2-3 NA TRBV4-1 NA TGCGCCAGCAGCCAAGATCCCGGAGTAGGCACAGATACGCAGTATTTT CASSQDPGVGTDTQYF
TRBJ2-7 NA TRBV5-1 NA TGCGCCAGCAGACCCACCGGCGGAGGCTCCTACGAGCAGTACTTC CASRPTGGGSYEQYF
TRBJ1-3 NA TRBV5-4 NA TGTGCCAGCAGCTTGGCGTCGGGGGTCCATTCATCCTGGGGAAACACCATATATTTT CASSLASGVHSSWGNTIYF
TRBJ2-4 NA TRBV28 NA TGTGCCAGCGGCGGAGGGTTCGGGACCGGGGCCAAAAACATTCAGTACTTC CASGGGFGTGAKNIQYF
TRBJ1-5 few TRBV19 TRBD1 TGTGCCAGTAGTTCTCCGACAGGGTCGGGCTCACTGAATCAGCCCCAGCATTTT CASSSPTGSGSLNQPQHF
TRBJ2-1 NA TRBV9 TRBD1 TGTGCCAGCAGCGCTAGGGGGCAGGAGAGGTATGAGCAGTTCTTC CASSARGQERYEQFF
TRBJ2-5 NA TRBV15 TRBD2 TGTGCCACCAGCAGTTACCTAGCGGGAGGGGGGACGGAAGAGACCCAGTACTTC CATSSYLAGGGTEETQYF
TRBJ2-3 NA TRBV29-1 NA TGCAGCGTTGCAAGGGGCGAGTCGACAGATACGCAGTATTTT CSVARGESTDTQYF
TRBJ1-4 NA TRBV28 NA TGTGCCAGCGAGGGGGGGGTCGGGGAAAAACTGTTTTTT CASEGGVGEKLFF
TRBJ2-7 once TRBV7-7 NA TGTGCTAGCAGCACGGGGAGCGGGTACGAGCAGTACTTC CASSTGSGYEQYF
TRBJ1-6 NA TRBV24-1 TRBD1 TGTGCCACCAGTGACTCCGGGACAGGAGGACGGCCCCTCCACTTT CATSDSGTGGRPLHF
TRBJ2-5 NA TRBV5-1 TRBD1 TGCGCCAGCAGCCCCCCAGGGGGCCAAGAGACCCAGTACTTC CASSPPGGQETQYF
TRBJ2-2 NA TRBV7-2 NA TGTGCCAGCAGCTGGACCTCAATAACAGGCGGGGAGCTGTTTTTT CASSWTSITGGELFF
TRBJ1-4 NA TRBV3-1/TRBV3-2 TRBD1 TGTGCCAGCAGCCCCGGGACAGGGGGATATGAAAAACTGTTTTTT CASSPGTGGYEKLFF
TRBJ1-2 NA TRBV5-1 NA TGCGCCAGCAGCCCGACAGACGTAGTCTATGGCTACACCTTC CASSPTDVVYGYTF
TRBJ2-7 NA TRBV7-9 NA TGTGCCAGCAGCTATGACAATTTCCCCTACGAGCAGTACTTC CASSYDNFPYEQYF
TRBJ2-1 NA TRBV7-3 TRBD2 TGTGCCAGCAGCGCGGAAGGACTAGCGGGAGTCAATGAGCAGTTCTTC CASSAEGLAGVNEQFF
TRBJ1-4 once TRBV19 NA TGTGCCAGTAGAACCCGAGGTTCGGCCGGGAGTGAAAAACTGTTTTTT CASRTRGSAGSEKLFF